This T cell receptor (beta chain) was identified in a study of radiation and T cells in renal cell carcinoma. Indicated treatment: 15 Gy SBRT to primary tumor, nephrectomy 4 weeks later. Study results and limitations: Dominant CDR3 motifs occupied more repertoire in irradiated than control tumors. Without pretreatment biopsies, baseline tumor clonotype presence was undetermined. Irradiated tumors had higher TCR clonality than control tumors.

Assay used: immunoSEQ multiplex PCR; TCRdb lists only in-frame clones, some missing. This sample has around 13,000 clones, with around 35% found just once. This clone was observed a few times. Its antigen is undetermined. The receptor was derived from a man in his 60s with renal cell carcinoma. The source material was tumor tissue, sampled from a patient whose treatment included radiotherapy and nephrectomy.

The CDR3 here is CASSLDGSTSTDTQYF. As DNA, the CDR3 is TGCGCCAGCAGCTTGGATGGGTCCACTAGCACAGATACGCAGTATTTT. V is TRBV5-1 and J is TRBJ2-3; D ambiguous. Trimming left V 0 bases short and J 0 bases short, with 11 bases between. The CDR3 runs to 16 residues. The germline CDR1 and CDR2 sequences are SGHRS and YFSETQ.